Each of the 20 T cell receptor beta chains below was sequenced from the same sample in a study of blood T cell repertoires in COVID-19. Sequenced by immunoSEQ multiplex PCR; TCRdb stores in-frame clones only, minus some. The sample lists approximately 200,000 clones; 88% were seen once. Material for sequencing was peripheral blood. These receptors were collected from a man aged 65 to 79 with active or convalescent COVID-19.

The genes are TRBV18 and TRBJ1-1; the D is unclear. The ends were cut back, 2 bases at V and 6 bases at J, with 4 bases in the middle. The CDR3 is 11 residues long. Germline V gene lookup returns CDR1 KGHSH and CDR2 LQKENI. The CDR3 here is CASSPGPEAFF. Here the CDR3 DNA reads TGTGCCAGCTCACCAGGCCCTGAAGCTTTCTTT.

The chain couples TRBV10-3 to TRBJ1-4; D is unresolved. CDR1 and CDR2 (germline): ENHRY, SYGVKD. Deletions cut 6 bases from V and 1 base from J, with 6 bases between. The CDR3 is 13 amino acids. The CDR3 DNA follows: TGTGCCATCAGGCCCGGAACTAATGAAAAACTGTTTTTT. Its protein product is CAIRPGTNEKLFF.

The CDR3 DNA reads TGTGCCAGTAGTAGGGGACAGGGCACGAATGAGCAGTTCTTC. Amino acids: CASSRGQGTNEQFF. The chain combines TRBV19 with TRBJ2-1; 9 bases match TRBD1. The CDR3 consists of 14 residues. Germline V gives CDR1 LNHDA, CDR2 SQIVND (reference sequence). Germline trimming cut 4 bases from V and 7 bases from J; bases unmatched to any gene: 5.

This sequence joins TRBV12-3 or TRBV12-4 and TRBJ1-2, with D possibly TRBD1 on 5 matching bases. The length of the CDR3 is 13 residues. V lost 6 bases, J lost 8 bases, and 16 bases lay in between. The CDR3: CASRTQGFNGYTF. CDR3 coding DNA: TGTGCCAGCAGGACCCAGGGTTTCAACGGCTACACCTTC.

V is TRBV6-5 and J is TRBJ1-6; D remains ambiguous. The CDR3 totals 15 residues. CDR1 MNHEY and CDR2 SVGAGI come from the germline V gene. V lost 0 bases and J lost 5, with 8 bases in between. CDR3 loop: CASSYSWQNNSPLHF. The CDR3 DNA reads TGTGCCAGCAGTTACTCGTGGCAGAATAATTCACCCCTCCACTTT.

The genes are TRBV7-2 and TRBJ2-7; weak D call: TRBD1 (6 bases). The V end lost 1 base, the J end lost 0 bases, and 10 bases lay between the germline ends. CDR3 length equals 15 residues. In germline, CDR1 is SGHTA, CDR2 FQGNSA. The CDR3 DNA follows: TGTGCCAGCAGCTTAGGTTACAGGGCCTCCTACGAGCAGTACTTC. Its protein is CASSLGYRASYEQYF.

The V gene is TRBV2, the J gene TRBJ2-7, with 13 bases identical to TRBD2. In germline, CDR1 is SNHLY, CDR2 FYNNEI. V shed 2 bases and J 5 bases; nucleotides not matched to a gene: 3. The CDR3 is 15 amino acids. For the CDR3, the DNA is TGTGCCAGCAGTGAAAATGGACTAGCGGGGGACGAGCAGTACTTC. Its protein is CASSENGLAGDEQYF.

J is TRBJ2-4 and V is TRBV7-2, with D maybe TRBD2 (5 bases). CDR3 size: 15 residues. The V and J ends lost 1 base and 7 bases respectively, with 14 bases between them. Germline V gives CDR1 SGHTA, CDR2 FQGNSA. Here the CDR3 reads CASSLGREPWNIQYF. The CDR3 DNA follows: TGTGCCAGCAGCTTAGGAAGGGAGCCGTGGAACATTCAGTACTTC.

The V gene is TRBV5-1, the J gene TRBJ1-6; D remains unclear. CDR1 and CDR2 from the germline V gene are SGHRS and YFSETQ. The length of the CDR3 is 17 residues. Trimming shortened V by 4 bases and J by 7 bases, and 21 bases separated the two germline ends. As DNA, the CDR3 is TGCGCCAGCAGCCTTGAAGGGAGTCCGGTAGGGAATTCACCCCTCCACTTT. Protein product: CASSLEGSPVGNSPLHF.

The chain joins TRBV18 to TRBJ2-1; 8 bases match TRBD2. The CDR3 is 18 amino acids. Germline assignment: CDR1 KGHSH and CDR2 LQKENI. J lost 0 bases, V lost 4 bases, and 11 bases had no gene match. Written as DNA, the CDR3 is TGTGCCAGCTCACTCTTCGCGGGAGGATACGACTCCTACAATGAGCAGTTCTTC. Translation: CASSLFAGGYDSYNEQFF.

The genes are TRBV6-5 and TRBJ2-1; 7 bases match TRBD1. Trimming took 4 bases from V and 6 from J; bases not matched to a gene: 12. This CDR3 spans 16 amino acids. Per the germline V gene, CDR1 is MNHEY and CDR2 is SVGAGI. Here the CDR3 reads CASSSGTVKKVNEQFF. In DNA, the CDR3 is TGTGCCAGCAGTTCCGGGACAGTAAAAAAGGTCAATGAGCAGTTCTTC.

This chain joins TRBV6-5 and TRBJ1-3; D gene uncertain. Deletions cut 6 bases from V and 4 bases from J, with 13 bases between. CDR1 MNHEY and CDR2 SVGAGI come from the germline V gene. The CDR3 extends over 14 amino acids. The CDR3: CASSGRGFGNTIYF. Written as DNA, the CDR3 is TGTGCCAGCAGCGGGCGGGGTTTCGGAAACACCATATATTTT.

The V and J genes are TRBV9 and TRBJ2-5; possibly TRBD2 for D (5 bases). CDR1 is SGDLS and CDR2 is YYNGEE in the germline V gene. Trimming cost V 0 bases and J 5 bases, with 8 bases left between them. There are 13 residues in the CDR3. The chain's CDR3 is CASSVGRMETQYF. The DNA of the CDR3 is TGTGCCAGCAGCGTAGGGAGGATGGAGACCCAGTACTTC. Full variable domain (outside the CDR3, taken from reference TRBV9 and TRBJ2-5): DSGVTQTPKHLITATGQRVTLRCSPRSGDLSVYWYQQSLDQGLQFLIQYYNGEERAKGNILERFSAQQFPDLHSELNLSSLELGDSALYFCASSVGRMETQYFGPGTRLLVL.

The chain is built from TRBV7-9 and TRBJ1-5; possibly TRBD1 for D (6 bases). V gave up 5 bases and J gave up 0 bases, with 17 bases separating them. There are 17 residues in the CDR3. CDR1 and CDR2 from the germline V gene are SEHNR and FQNEAQ (reference sequence). The CDR3 reads CASSLELTGISNQPQHF. The CDR3 region has the DNA TGTGCCAGCAGCCTCGAACTAACAGGGATTAGCAATCAGCCCCAGCATTTT.

A note on this clone: This CDR3 is also generated by other DNA sequences in the sample. The CDR3 DNA sequence: TGCGCCAGCAGCTCAACCCCGGGGGTCTCCTACGAGCAGTACTTC. Amino acid sequence: CASSSTPGVSYEQYF. The chain joins TRBV4-1 to TRBJ2-7; D is possibly TRBD2 (6 bases). The CDR3 sequence is 15 residues long. The germline V gene encodes CDR1 MGHRA and CDR2 YSYEKL. Trimming removed 5 bases from V and 0 bases from J, with 14 bases in between.

This sequence joins TRBV6-5 and TRBJ2-1; weak D call: TRBD1 (6 bases). The V and J ends lost 6 bases and 6 bases respectively, with 6 bases between them. CDR3 length equals 11 residues. Germline CDR1 and CDR2: MNHEY and SVGAGI. The CDR3 loop is CASRQGNEQFF. CDR3 nucleotide sequence: TGTGCCAGCAGACAGGGCAATGAGCAGTTCTTC.

The rearrangement joins TRBV4-3 to TRBJ1-5; D gene ambiguous. The germline V gene encodes CDR1 LGHNA and CDR2 YSLEER. The CDR3 covers 13 residues. Deletions cut 1 base from V and 4 bases from J, with 5 bases between. CDR3 in DNA: TGCGCCAGCAGCCAAGTCCTGAATCAGCCCCAGCATTTT. It yields the protein CASSQVLNQPQHF.

The chain has TRBV5-6 and TRBJ2-3; 9 positions match TRBD2. The J segment lost 1 base and the V segment lost 3 bases, leaving 3 bases of the junction unmatched. This CDR3 comprises 15 residues. Germline loops: CDR1 SGHDT, CDR2 YYEEEE. This CDR3 reads CASSSKRGGTDTQYF. CDR3 nucleotides: TGTGCCAGCAGCTCCAAGCGGGGGGGCACAGATACGCAGTATTTT.

The chain carries TRBV28 and TRBJ1-2; 12 positions match TRBD1. Germline V gene data show CDR1 as MDHEN and CDR2 as SYDVKM. The CDR3 covers 17 residues. With V trimmed by 2 bases and J by 3 bases, 7 bases remained unmatched. The CDR3 DNA follows: TGTGCCAGCAGTTTAAGGGACAGGGGGCTTTTGTACTATGGCTACACCTTC. Translation: CASSLRDRGLLYYGYTF.

The chain is built from TRBV27 and TRBJ2-7; 10 nucleotides agree with TRBD1. CDR3 length: 16 amino acids. J lost 4 bases, V lost 6 bases, and 12 bases had no gene match. Germline V gives CDR1 MNHEY, CDR2 SMNVEV (reference sequence). The CDR3 nucleotides read TGTGCCAGCAGCACAACGCCGGGACAGGGGAATTACGAGCAGTACTTC. Amino acid sequence: CASSTTPGQGNYEQYF.